These 25 T cell receptor beta chains were all obtained from the same sample, sequenced in a study of T cells in tumors after PD-1 blockade. The assay was immunoSEQ multiplex PCR, and TCRdb's table has in-frame clones only and misses some. The repertoire holds 50,000 to 75,000 clones, with over 65% as singletons. Sequenced here: PBMCs, sampled after anti-PD-1 treatment. The receptor source for this set is a human donor with basal cell carcinoma.

The genes are TRBV2 and TRBJ2-1; tentative D call: TRBD1 (6 bases). CDR3 length: 15 amino acids. The ends were cut back, 6 bases at V and 0 bases at J, with 12 bases in the middle. The germline gives CDR1 SNHLY, CDR2 FYNNEI. CDR3 protein: CASRGTFSSYNEQFF. In nucleotides, the CDR3 is TGTGCCAGCAGAGGGACATTTAGCTCCTACAATGAGCAGTTCTTC.

The rearrangement links TRBV30 to TRBJ2-1; no reliable D call. CDR3 length: 16 residues. V lost 0 bases and J 0 bases, leaving 12 bases between the germline ends. The germline V gene has CDR1 GTSNPN and CDR2 SVGIG (reference sequence). The CDR3 sequence: CAWSVGRASSYNEQFF. The CDR3 DNA reads TGTGCCTGGAGTGTAGGTCGAGCGAGCTCCTACAATGAGCAGTTCTTC.

The J gene is TRBJ1-1, the V gene TRBV15, with D possibly TRBD1 on 5 matching bases. Trimming shortened V by 1 base and J by 3 bases, and 12 bases separated the two germline ends. CDR1 and CDR2 (germline): LNHNV, YYDKDF (reference sequence). The CDR3 sequence is 15 residues long. The CDR3 region has the DNA TGTGCCACCAGCAGAGGGACACTAGGCGACACTGAAGCTTTCTTT. This translates into CATSRGTLGDTEAFF.

The chain couples TRBV5-1 to TRBJ1-1, with D hard to call. CDR1 and CDR2 from the germline V gene are SGHRS and YFSETQ. V was pared by 2 bases and J by 2 bases, with 13 bases between. The CDR3 covers 15 residues. In nucleotides, the CDR3 is TGCGCCAGCAGCTTTGGGAGGGCTACCAACACTGAAGCTTTCTTT. Translated: CASSFGRATNTEAFF.

The chain couples TRBV7-9 to TRBJ2-7, with D possibly matching TRBD2 (7 bases). The V end was cut by 1 base, the J end by 7 bases, with 17 bases between. The CDR3 has 15 amino acids. Germline values: CDR1 SEHNR, CDR2 FQNEAQ (reference sequence). The CDR3 nucleotides read TGTGCCAGCAGCTTAGAACTCAGGGAGGGGGATGAGCAGTACTTC. Translated, it gives CASSLELREGDEQYF.

The rearrangement links TRBV14 to TRBJ1-6, with D tentatively TRBD1 (5 bases). Germline loops: CDR1 SGHDN, CDR2 FVKESK. Trimming left V 5 bases short and J 6 bases short, with 11 bases between. CDR3 size: 14 residues. The CDR3 spells CASSEGRPNSPLHF. DNA of the CDR3: TGTGCCAGCAGCGAGGGACGGCCTAATTCACCCCTCCACTTT.

The rearrangement links TRBV7-9 to TRBJ2-7; the D is unclear. The CDR3 consists of 13 residues. The V end lost 3 bases, the J end lost 5 bases, and 11 bases lay between the germline ends. CDR1 is SEHNR and CDR2 is FQNEAQ in the germline V gene (reference sequence). CDR3 protein: CASSLIPRHEQYF. In DNA form, the CDR3 reads TGTGCCAGCAGCTTGATTCCCCGGCACGAGCAGTACTTC.

The chain recombines TRBV27 with TRBJ2-7; a possible D gene is TRBD2 (7 bases). With 3 bases removed from V and 2 bases from J, the gap between germline ends came to 14 bases. CDR1 and CDR2 (germline): MNHEY, SMNVEV (reference sequence). There are 15 residues in the CDR3. CDR3 amino acids: CASSLGGRGAYEQYF. The DNA of the CDR3 is TGTGCCAGCAGTTTGGGGGGCCGGGGGGCCTACGAGCAGTACTTC.

This chain links TRBV6-4 with TRBJ1-1; D may be TRBD1 (5 bases). CDR1 MRHNA and CDR2 SNTAGT come from the germline V gene. CDR3 length equals 14 residues. V lost 3 bases to trimming and J lost 0 bases, with 8 bases between them. The CDR3 bases are TGTGCCAGCAGTGAGAGGGGATTGAACACTGAAGCTTTCTTT. It encodes CASSERGLNTEAFF.

This chain joins TRBV5-1 and TRBJ1-1, with a weak D call TRBD1 (6 bases). V was pared by 0 bases and J by 0 bases, with 9 bases between. Germline CDR1 is SGHRS and CDR2 is YFSETQ. This CDR3 comprises 15 residues. The CDR3 reads CASSLVQGMNTEAFF. For the CDR3, the DNA is TGCGCCAGCAGCTTGGTGCAGGGGATGAACACTGAAGCTTTCTTT.

The V and J genes are TRBV18 and TRBJ2-7; TRBD1 matches 7 bases. The CDR3 sequence is 14 residues long. The V gene end was trimmed by 8 bases and the J gene end by 1 base; junction bases not matched to a gene: 8. The germline V gene has CDR1 KGHSH and CDR2 LQKENI. CDR3 coding DNA: TGTGCCAGCGCATATTCGGACAGGTCCTACGAGCAGTACTTC. Translated: CASAYSDRSYEQYF.

The chain is built from TRBV28 and TRBJ1-2, with 8 nucleotides matching TRBD1. Germline loops: CDR1 MDHEN, CDR2 SYDVKM. The CDR3 is 18 amino acids. Trimming removed 1 base from V and 4 bases from J; junction bases left unmatched: 14. In DNA form, the CDR3 reads TGTGCCAGCAGTTTATCCTACACCCTCATAGGACAGGGCTATGGCTACACCTTC. Translating it yields CASSLSYTLIGQGYGYTF.

The chain has TRBV15 and TRBJ2-5, with unresolved D. The CDR3 is 15 amino acids. Trimming left V 0 bases short and J 5 bases short, with 13 bases between. Germline-derived CDR1 and CDR2 are LNHNV and YYDKDF (reference sequence). DNA of the CDR3: TGTGCCACCAGCAGAGATCGACACCCACGGGAGACCCAGTACTTC. This gives the protein CATSRDRHPRETQYF.

The chain employs TRBV10-3 and TRBJ2-2, with 11 bases identical to TRBD2. The junction had 4 bases not matched to a gene; V was cut back by 6 bases and J by 1 base. The length of the CDR3 is 16 residues. Germline loops: CDR1 ENHRY, CDR2 SYGVKD. CDR3 nucleotide sequence: TGTGCCATCAGGTCCGGGACTAGCGGGAACACCGGGGAGCTGTTTTTT. This translates into CAIRSGTSGNTGELFF.

CDR3 nucleotide sequence: TGTGCCAGCAGCCCCCCGTTTGACAGGGTTGAGCAATCACAGGGCAAGAACACTGAAGCTTTCTTT. This sequence encodes CASSPPFDRVEQSQGKNTEAFF. The genes are TRBV3-1 (or the pseudogene TRBV3-2) and TRBJ1-1; TRBD1 matches at 7 bases. V shed 4 bases, J shed 1 base, and the junction held 27 bases outside the gene matches. The CDR3 extends over 22 amino acids. The germline gives CDR1 LGHDT, CDR2 YNNKEL (reference sequence).

The chain couples TRBV5-1 to TRBJ2-7; D not certain. The CDR3 loop spans 11 amino acids. V was shortened by 2 bases and J by 3 bases, with 3 bases between the two germline ends. Germline V gives CDR1 SGHRS, CDR2 YFSETQ. The CDR3 coding sequence is TGCGCCAGCAGCTTATACTACGAGCAGTACTTC. Amino acids: CASSLYYEQYF.

The rearrangement joins TRBV28 to TRBJ2-6, with 8 nucleotides matching TRBD1. The CDR3 contains 22 residues. Germline V gene sequence: CDR1 MDHEN, CDR2 SYDVKM. The junction had 19 bases not matched to a gene; V was cut back by 3 bases and J by 0 bases. CDR3 in DNA: TGTGCCAGCAGTTTCTATATTCCTCCGTGGGGGACAGGAGACTCTGGGGCCAACGTCCTGACTTTC. Amino acid sequence: CASSFYIPPWGTGDSGANVLTF.

The gene calls are TRBV30 and TRBJ1-5; D possibly corresponds to TRBD1 (6 bases). The CDR3 contains 15 residues. Germline CDR1 reads GTSNPN; CDR2 reads SVGIG (reference sequence). V shed 5 bases and J shed 4 bases, with 18 bases lying between them. CDR3 nucleotides: TGTGCCTGGCAACCTTCTGACAGGAGGAATCAGCCCCAGCATTTT. Translated, it gives CAWQPSDRRNQPQHF.

This chain connects TRBV7-9 to TRBJ2-6; 7 bases match TRBD1. The CDR3 runs to 15 residues. J lost 4 bases, V lost 5 bases, and 5 bases had no gene match. Germline V CDR1 and CDR2: SEHNR, FQNEAQ (reference sequence). The CDR3 protein is CASSPTGNGANVLTF. The CDR3 bases are TGTGCCAGCAGCCCGACAGGGAACGGGGCCAACGTCCTGACTTTC.

The chain has TRBV5-1 and TRBJ2-1; TRBD1 aligns across 9 bases. CDR1 is SGHRS and CDR2 is YFSETQ in the germline V gene. The length of the CDR3 is 15 residues. With 2 bases clipped from V and 9 bases from J, the junction kept 9 bases outside the gene matches. CDR3 DNA sequence: TGCGCCAGCAGCTTAGCAACCACAGGGGGCTTTGAGCAGTTCTTC. Translation: CASSLATTGGFEQFF.

This clone has just a few counts. The chain carries TRBV2 and TRBJ2-3; the D call may be TRBD1 or TRBD2 (5 bases each). Germline V gene sequence: CDR1 SNHLY, CDR2 FYNNEI. V shed 2 bases and J shed 0 bases, with 15 bases lying between them. This CDR3 comprises 17 residues. The CDR3, as DNA: TGTGCCAGCAGTGAATTTGCCGGGACCTCTAGCACAGATACGCAGTATTTT. This codes for CASSEFAGTSSTDTQYF.

This clone was seen more than once but under ten times. The gene calls are TRBV6-6 and TRBJ2-1; no clear D. Trimming removed 2 bases from V and 6 bases from J, with 5 bases in between. This CDR3 is 12 amino acids long. Germline V gene sequence: CDR1 MNHNY, CDR2 SVGAGI (reference sequence). CDR3 amino acids: CASSYNSNEQFF. DNA of the CDR3: TGTGCCAGCAGTTACAACTCCAATGAGCAGTTCTTC.

This clone was seen a handful of times. The V call is TRBV2, the J call TRBJ2-1; 9 bases align to TRBD2. The ends lost 6 bases at V and 7 bases at J; junction bases unmatched: 13. Germline V lookup: CDR1 SNHLY, CDR2 FYNNEI. The CDR3 is 16 amino acids. The CDR3 DNA sequence: TGTGCCAGCAGACTCACGAGCGGGGGGCCGGGGAATGAGCAGTTCTTC. This encodes CASRLTSGGPGNEQFF.

This CDR3 reads CASSGGTSGGLEQFF. The CDR3 DNA sequence: TGCGCCAGCAGCGGGGGGACTAGCGGGGGGCTTGAGCAGTTCTTC. The chain recombines TRBV5-1 with TRBJ2-1; 15 bases are a match to TRBD2. Germline lookup yields CDR1 SGHRS and CDR2 YFSETQ. This CDR3 contains 15 residues. Trimming at V came to 4 bases and at J to 9 bases, leaving 5 bases not matched to a gene.

This chain connects TRBV3-1 (or the pseudogene TRBV3-2) to TRBJ2-2; 9 nucleotides agree with TRBD2. From germline, CDR1 is LGHDT and CDR2 YNNKEL (reference sequence). V trimming: 0 bases; J trimming: 6 bases; junction bases outside the gene matches: 8. This CDR3 is built from 17 residues. This CDR3 reads CASSQDLVAGGPGELFF. Written as DNA, the CDR3 is TGTGCCAGCAGCCAAGATCTGGTTGCGGGGGGGCCCGGGGAGCTGTTTTTT.